This note documents a single T cell receptor beta chain sequence. The antigen is undetermined. The sample comes from a study of shared clonotypes between healthy human individuals. Turning to the study itself: Donors were a couple of women and a few men aged 18 to 49. Study conclusions and caveats: The donor pool, a small one, limited the genetic and exposure-history diversity represented. Compared with memory subsets, naive subsets generally had larger estimated richness. Only blood was sampled, and tissue TCR repertoires likely differ from blood ones.

Germline values: CDR1 MDHEN, CDR2 SYDVKM. The CDR3 loop spans 14 amino acids. Trimming removed 7 bases from V and 5 bases from J; junction bases left unmatched: 7. TCRdb's table, derived via immunoSEQ multiplex PCR, lists solely in-frame clones and lacks some. The sample holds approximately 2,200,000 clones, more than 85% seen once. Only CD45RO-negative cells positively selected for CCR7 counted as naive CD8 cells, so terminally differentiated effector memory CD45RA+ cells were excluded. This clonotype was sampled from a man aged 18 to 30 in good health. Some clones in this sample may be carry-over from other donors' samples. Sequenced sample: naive CD8+ T cells from PBMCs. The chain recombines TRBV28 with TRBJ2-7; the match to TRBD2 covers 11 bases. The CDR3 is CASTPPGLADEQYF. Written as DNA, the CDR3 is TGTGCCAGCACCCCCCCGGGACTAGCGGACGAGCAGTACTTC.